The present T cell receptor beta chain was sequenced within a study of regulatory T cells in long-lasting Graves disease. Time point indicated: newly diagnosed GD, antithyroid drugs for less than 3 months. RNA extracted from PBMCs served as the sequencing template. This clonotype was picked up a small number of times. For TCR beta, libraries came from iRepertoire HTBI primers and Arm-PCR of CDR3 regions. TCRdb passed the multiplex PCR reads through MiXCR, listing each CDR3 protein once. The data contain around 400,000 distinct CDR3 sequences, less than 20% of them singletons. Sequenced here: peripheral blood mononuclear cells (PBMCs), sampled at new diagnosis, from a patient treated with antithyroid drugs. This clonotype originated in a female donor with Graves disease.

DNA of the CDR3: TGTGCCAGTAGATGGGGAGGGGGAGGCTCTGAAGCTTTCTTT. The encoded protein is CASRWGGGGSEAFF. J is TRBJ1-1 and V is TRBV19; tentative D call: TRBD1 (6 bases). The CDR3 contains 14 residues. Germline V CDR1 and CDR2: LNHDA, SQIVND (reference sequence). The V end lost 6 bases, the J end lost 6 bases, and 17 bases lay between the germline ends.